The 14 T cell receptor beta chains below come from one sample, sequenced in a study of T cell responses to AZD1222 COVID-19 vaccine. Profiled with immunoSEQ multiplex PCR; TCRdb holds only in-frame clones, not every one. The profile shows fewer than 90,000 clones, 80% to 95% of them singletons. The sequences come from peripheral blood, collected 28 days after the second AZD1222 dose. The source of these receptors is an adult who received the AZD1222 COVID-19 vaccine.

The chain uses TRBV24-1 and TRBJ2-1; 9 bases are a match to TRBD2. J was trimmed by 7 bases and V by 5 bases; bases with no gene match: 14. Germline V gene sequence: CDR1 KGHDR, CDR2 SFDVKD. The length of the CDR3 is 17 residues. The CDR3 DNA follows: TGTGCCACCAGTGTGCGGCTAGCGGGACCTCTGAGGAATGAGCAGTTCTTC. This codes for CATSVRLAGPLRNEQFF.

This clone was counted between two and nine times. The rearrangement links TRBV2 to TRBJ2-1; 13 nucleotides match TRBD2. The V gene end was trimmed by 6 bases and the J gene end by 4 bases; junction bases not matched to a gene: 3. CDR1 SNHLY and CDR2 FYNNEI come from the germline V gene. The CDR3 sequence is 15 residues long. The CDR3 protein is CASSGLAGDYNEQFF. The CDR3 DNA is TGTGCCAGCAGCGGACTAGCGGGGGATTACAATGAGCAGTTCTTC.

This chain links TRBV2 with TRBJ2-1; TRBD2 matches 7 bases. V was clipped by 6 bases and J by 3 bases; unmatched bases: 5. Germline V gene data show CDR1 as SNHLY and CDR2 as FYNNEI. This CDR3 has 14 residues. CDR3 DNA: TGTGCCAGCAGGCCGCGCGGGAGCTACAATGAGCAGTTCTTC. It is translated as CASRPRGSYNEQFF.

The chain links TRBV4-1 to TRBJ1-5; tentatively, D is TRBD1 (5 bases). CDR1 is MGHRA, CDR2 YSYEKL, per germline. This CDR3 region has 14 residues. Trimming took off 4 bases at V and 3 bases at J, with 10 bases between the two ends. DNA of the CDR3: TGCGCCAGCAGCCCCGGGACGAACAATCAGCCCCAGCATTTT. It is translated as CASSPGTNNQPQHF.

The rearrangement uses TRBV4-1 and TRBJ2-1; D is uncertain. Germline lookup yields CDR1 MGHRA and CDR2 YSYEKL. The ends were cut back, 0 bases at V and 11 bases at J, with 11 bases in the middle. The CDR3 runs to 13 residues. Here the CDR3 DNA reads TGCGCCAGCAGCCAAGATGTGGCGTGGCAGCAGTTCTTC. Its protein is CASSQDVAWQQFF.

The chain couples TRBV19 to TRBJ2-4; either TRBD1 or TRBD2 may fit D (5 bases each). Between the trimmed V and J ends, which lost 2 bases and 8 bases, there was a span of 13 bases. The CDR3 has 14 amino acids. CDR1 LNHDA and CDR2 SQIVND come from the germline V gene (reference sequence). The CDR3 loop reads CASSIWDGGDIQYF. The DNA of the CDR3 is TGTGCCAGTAGTATATGGGACGGAGGCGACATTCAGTACTTC.

The V and J genes are TRBV2 and TRBJ2-1; a possible D gene is TRBD2 (5 bases). Germline loops: CDR1 SNHLY, CDR2 FYNNEI. V shed 4 bases and J shed 9 bases, with 7 bases lying between them. There are 11 residues in the CDR3. CDR3 sequence: CASSVGGEQFF. CDR3 DNA: TGTGCCAGCAGTGTTGGAGGTGAGCAGTTCTTC. The full variable domain, completed using reference TRBV2 and TRBJ2-1, is EPEVTQTPSHQVTQMGQEVILRCVPISNHLYFYWYRQILGQKVEFLVSFYNNEISEKSEIFDDQFSVERPDGSNFTLKIRSTKLEDSAMYFCASSVGGEQFFGPGTRLTVL.

The table lists this clone with a count of one. This chain joins TRBV5-5 and TRBJ1-2; D is unresolved. This CDR3 has 15 amino acids. The V gene lost 2 bases and the J gene lost 3 bases, with 14 bases spanning the gap. Germline-derived CDR1 and CDR2 are SGHKS and YYEKEE (reference sequence). DNA of the CDR3: TGTGCCAGCAGCTTAGGAGGCGTGGACTACTATGGCTACACCTTC. Translating gives CASSLGGVDYYGYTF.

V and J are TRBV3-1 (or the pseudogene TRBV3-2) and TRBJ1-6; the D is unclear. Germline V lookup: CDR1 LGHDT, CDR2 YNNKEL (reference sequence). Trimming cost V 1 base and J 7 bases, with 11 bases left between them. The CDR3 is made up of 15 amino acids. CDR3 in amino acids: CASSQGLQNNSPLHF. Here the CDR3 DNA reads TGTGCCAGCAGCCAAGGTCTACAGAACAATTCACCCCTCCACTTT.

This chain connects TRBV6-5 to TRBJ1-1, with TRBD1 matching 8 bases. J gave up 6 bases and V 4 bases, and 13 bases lay outside the gene matches. The CDR3 sequence is 16 residues long. The germline gives CDR1 MNHEY, CDR2 SVGAGI. CDR3 in amino acids: CASSSDRGLRVAEAFF. DNA for the CDR3: TGTGCCAGCAGTTCCGACAGGGGTCTTCGGGTCGCTGAAGCTTTCTTT.

The genes are TRBV25-1 and TRBJ2-7; 9 positions agree with TRBD1. Germline lookup yields CDR1 MGHDK and CDR2 SYGVNS. CDR3 length equals 16 residues. The V segment lost 3 bases and the J segment 4 bases; nucleotides outside the gene matches: 10. CDR3 sequence (DNA): TGTGCCAGCAGTGAGGCTGGGAACAGGGGGCTGTACGAGCAGTACTTC. It specifies CASSEAGNRGLYEQYF.

CDR3: CASSLTGFGDYGYTF. The DNA for the CDR3 is TGTGCCAGCAGCCTTACAGGGTTTGGTGACTATGGCTACACCTTC. This rearrangement joins TRBV11-2 to TRBJ1-2; a weak D match, TRBD1 (6 bases). The CDR3 runs to 15 residues. CDR1 is SGHAT, CDR2 FQNNGV, per germline. V was pared by 5 bases and J by 3 bases, with 16 bases between. Supplemented by reference TRBV11-2 and TRBJ1-2, the full variable domain reads EAGVAQSPRYKIIEKRQSVAFWCNPISGHATLYWYQQILGQGPKLLIQFQNNGVVDDSQLPKDRFSAERLKGVDSTLKIQPAKLEDSAVYLCASSLTGFGDYGYTFGSGTRLTVV.

The J gene is TRBJ2-2, the V gene TRBV5-1, with D maybe TRBD1 (5 bases). CDR1 is SGHRS, CDR2 YFSETQ, per germline. The CDR3 has 15 amino acids. With 0 bases removed from V and 5 bases from J, the gap between germline ends came to 11 bases. CDR3 in amino acids: CASSLVSGQTGELFF. The CDR3 bases are TGCGCCAGCAGCTTGGTGTCAGGGCAGACCGGGGAGCTGTTTTTT.

V is TRBV7-9 and J is TRBJ1-5; D perhaps matches TRBD1 (5 bases). The V gene lost 6 bases and the J gene lost 3 bases, with 15 bases spanning the gap. This CDR3 is built from 15 residues. Germline V gene sequence: CDR1 SEHNR, CDR2 FQNEAQ (reference sequence). The CDR3 loop reads CASSSGGAINQPQHF. Here the CDR3 DNA reads TGTGCCAGCAGTTCCGGAGGGGCCATCAATCAGCCCCAGCATTTT.